This entry describes one T cell receptor beta chain. The data originate from a study of blood T cell repertoires in COVID-19. Study information: From the United States, Italy and Spain came samples of acute and convalescent COVID-19. Sources were T cells, B-cell-depleted T cells, or PBMCs; the material itself was cDNA or gDNA.

Seattle cases were enrolled at active infection and followed longitudinally. CDR1 is LNHDA, CDR2 SQIVND, per germline (reference sequence). The CDR3 has 12 residues. V was shortened by 3 bases and J by 8 bases, with 10 bases between the two germline ends. Original handling: Quantification of nucleated cells was approximated via reference gene primer amplification. This table comes from immunoSEQ multiplex PCR, and its TCRdb copy is limited to in-frame clones, with some not included. The DNA was the basis for D and trimming; V, J and clone size are from that table. The sample gives under 250,000 clones, more than 75% of which show up once; 11% is in the top ten.

The TCR comes from a man between 45 and 60 years old with COVID-19, enrolled during active disease. This chain uses TRBV19 with TRBJ1-2; tentatively, D is TRBD1 (6 bases). What was sequenced was peripheral blood. The CDR3, as DNA: TGTGCCAGTAGTATTCAGGGGACGGGCTACACCTTC. This gives the protein CASSIQGTGYTF. The full variable domain, with the rest looked up from reference TRBV19 and TRBJ1-2, is DGGITQSPKYLFRKEGQNVTLSCEQNLNHDAMYWYRQDPGQGLRLIYYSQIVNDFQKGDIAEGYSVSREKKESFPLTVTSAQKNPTAFYLCASSIQGTGYTFGSGTRLTVV.